What follows is one T cell receptor beta chain and its context. V was clipped by 3 bases and J by 2 bases, with 15 bases between them. Per germline, CDR1 SGHTS and CDR2 YDEGEE. CDR3 length: 16 amino acids. These data belong to a study of blood T cell repertoires in COVID-19. Looking at the study overall: Spain, Italy and the United States supplied samples that represented acute and convalescent COVID-19.

Authors' data handling: Reference gene primer amplification gave nucleated cell count estimates. Profiled with immunoSEQ multiplex PCR; TCRdb holds only in-frame clones, not every one. The V and J calls and clone size were taken over from that table, and D and trimming were inferred from the DNA. The sample lists some 44,000 clones, 82% occurring once. This chain links TRBV5-8 with TRBJ1-5; possibly TRBD1 for D (6 bases). The TCR was taken from a woman aged 55-69 years with acute or convalescent COVID-19. Sequencing used peripheral blood. The CDR3 reads CASSSFGGAGNQPQHF. For the CDR3, the DNA is TGTGCCAGCAGCTCGTTTGGGGGCGCGGGCAATCAGCCCCAGCATTTT.